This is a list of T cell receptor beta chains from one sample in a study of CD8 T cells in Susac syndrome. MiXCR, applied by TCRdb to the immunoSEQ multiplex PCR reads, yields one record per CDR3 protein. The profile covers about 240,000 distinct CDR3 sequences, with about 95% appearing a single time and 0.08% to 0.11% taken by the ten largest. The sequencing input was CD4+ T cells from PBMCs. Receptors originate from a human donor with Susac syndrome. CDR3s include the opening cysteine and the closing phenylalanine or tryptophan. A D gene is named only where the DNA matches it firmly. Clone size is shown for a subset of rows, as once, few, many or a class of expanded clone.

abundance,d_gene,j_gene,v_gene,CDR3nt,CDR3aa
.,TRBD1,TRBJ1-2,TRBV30,TGTGCCACCCAGCGGGACAGGGTCCTCTATGGCTACACCTTC,CATQRDRVLYGYTF
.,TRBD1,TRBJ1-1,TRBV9,TGTGCCAGCAGTAGGGACAGGGGGCCGAACACTGAAGCTTTCTTT,CASSRDRGPNTEAFF
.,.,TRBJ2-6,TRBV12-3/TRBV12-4,TGTGCCAGCACCCCCCCTAGTGTCGGGAACTCTGGGGCCAACGTCCTGACTTTC,CASTPPSVGNSGANVLTF
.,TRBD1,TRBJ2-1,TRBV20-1,TGCAGTGCTAGAGATCTTGGGACAGGGACCTACAATGAGCAGTTCTTC,CSARDLGTGTYNEQFF
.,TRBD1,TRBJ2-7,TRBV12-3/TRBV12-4,TGTGCCAGCAGTTTCCTCGAGGGGGCCTTTTACGAGCAGTACTTC,CASSFLEGAFYEQYF
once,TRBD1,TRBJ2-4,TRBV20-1,TGCAGTGCAGAGAGGGGGGGACAGGGGGCCAAAAACATTCAGTACTTC,CSAERGGQGAKNIQYF
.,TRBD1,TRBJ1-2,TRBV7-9,TGTGCCAGCAGCTTAGGAGGACAGGGAGATGGCTACACCTTC,CASSLGGQGDGYTF
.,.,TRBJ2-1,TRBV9,TGTGCCAGCAGCGTTAGCGGCGTCGAGTACAATGAGCAGTTCTTC,CASSVSGVEYNEQFF
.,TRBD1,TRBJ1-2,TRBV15,TGTGCCACCAGCAGAGATTGGGCGGCAGGGGGCGGCTACACCTTC,CATSRDWAAGGGYTF
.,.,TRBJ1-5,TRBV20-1,TGCAGTGCCGCTCAAAGGGGACACGGTCAGCCCCAGCATTTT,CSAAQRGHGQPQHF
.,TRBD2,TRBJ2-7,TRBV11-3,TGTGCCAGCAGCTTAGTTCTAGCGGAAGCCTACGAGCAGTACTTC,CASSLVLAEAYEQYF
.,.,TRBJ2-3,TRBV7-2,TGTGCCAGCAGCTTAGGGGCCCGAGATACGCAGTATTTT,CASSLGARDTQYF
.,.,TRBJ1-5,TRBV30,TGTGCCTGGAGGGCCCCGGGGGTAAGTCAGCCCCAGCATTTT,CAWRAPGVSQPQHF
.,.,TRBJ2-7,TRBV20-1,TGCAGTGCGATTGAGGGGACTCCTAGCTCCTACGAGCAGTACTTC,CSAIEGTPSSYEQYF
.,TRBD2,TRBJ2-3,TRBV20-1,TGCAGTGCTAGAGATGGGGGGGGTTCAGATACGCAGTATTTT,CSARDGGGSDTQYF
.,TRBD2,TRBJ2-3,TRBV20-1,TGCAGTGCTAGACTTATCGTCCGGGACTACACAGATACGCAGTATTTT,CSARLIVRDYTDTQYF
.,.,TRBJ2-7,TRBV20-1,TGCAGTGCTAGTGGTCCGAGCTCCTACGAGCAGTACTTC,CSASGPSSYEQYF
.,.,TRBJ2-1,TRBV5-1,TGCGCCAGCAGCTTGGAGGCAATCGAGCAGTTCTTC,CASSLEAIEQFF
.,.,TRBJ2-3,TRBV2,TGTGCCAGCAGTGAAAATGAGGGCGATACGCAGTATTTT,CASSENEGDTQYF
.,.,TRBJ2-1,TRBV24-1,TGTGCCACCAGTGATTCGGGGCGGCAGGGAGAGCAGTTCTTC,CATSDSGRQGEQFF
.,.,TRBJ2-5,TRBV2,TGTGCCAGCAGTAAAGACGGGCGAGAGACCCAGTACTTC,CASSKDGRETQYF
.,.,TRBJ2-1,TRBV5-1,TGCGCCAGCGGCCCCCCCGGTGAGGGCTACAATGAGCAGTTCTTC,CASGPPGEGYNEQFF
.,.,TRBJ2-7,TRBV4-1,TGCGCCAGCAGCCGACGCGGACAGACCGACTACGAGCAGTACTTC,CASSRRGQTDYEQYF
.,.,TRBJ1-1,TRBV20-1,TGCAGTGCTCTAGGGCAGGCCTCTGGGACTGAAGCTTTCTTT,CSALGQASGTEAFF
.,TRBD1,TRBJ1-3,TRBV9,TGTGCCAGCAGCGTGGTGGCAGGGGGCTCTGGAAACACCATATATTTT,CASSVVAGGSGNTIYF
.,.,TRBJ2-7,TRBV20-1,TGCAGTGCGATAGAATATACAACCTACGAGCAGTACTTC,CSAIEYTTYEQYF
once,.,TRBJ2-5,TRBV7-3,TGTGCCAGCAGCCAGGACGGGTCGGGGATAGAGACCCAGTACTTC,CASSQDGSGIETQYF
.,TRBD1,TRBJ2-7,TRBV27,TGTGCCAGCAGTTTCAGGGGGACCGAGCAGTACTTC,CASSFRGTEQYF